This is a list of T cell receptor beta chains from one sample in a study of cytomegalovirus exposure and HLA in healthy donors. TCRdb's table, derived via immunoSEQ multiplex PCR, lists solely in-frame clones and lacks some. The table records 160,000 or so clones, about three quarters of them present only once. The source material was PBMCs. Receptors originate from a female donor in good health and CMV-seronegative. Each CDR3 is given with its conserved first and last residue. D genes are given only for firm matches. Not all rows give a size; the values are once, few, many and, for expanded clones, a class.

cdr3_aa: CASSAPSGGRETQYF; cdr3_nt: TGTGCCAGCAGCGCGCCCTCGGGGGGCAGGGAGACCCAGTACTTC; d_call: NA; clone_size: once; cdr3_length: 15; j_call: TRBJ2-5; v_call: TRBV9
cdr3_aa: CASSSYDWGTNEQFF; cdr3_nt: TGTGCCAGCAGCTCATACGACTGGGGCACCAATGAGCAGTTCTTC; d_call: NA; clone_size: NA; cdr3_length: 15; j_call: TRBJ2-1; v_call: TRBV7-8
cdr3_aa: CASSPSQGAESNEQFF; cdr3_nt: TGTGCTAGCAGCCCAAGCCAGGGGGCGGAATCAAATGAGCAGTTCTTC; d_call: TRBD1; clone_size: NA; cdr3_length: 16; j_call: TRBJ2-1; v_call: TRBV7-7
cdr3_aa: CATTGTGFYEQYF; cdr3_nt: TGTGCCACCACCGGGACAGGATTCTACGAGCAGTACTTC; d_call: TRBD1; clone_size: NA; cdr3_length: 13; j_call: TRBJ2-7; v_call: TRBV6-1
cdr3_aa: CASDATSGGTDTQYF; cdr3_nt: TGTGCCAGTGATGCAACTAGCGGGGGCACAGATACGCAGTATTTT; d_call: TRBD2; clone_size: NA; cdr3_length: 15; j_call: TRBJ2-3; v_call: TRBV2
cdr3_aa: CASSLSGRANTEAFF; cdr3_nt: TGTGCCAGCAGTTTATCAGGCAGGGCGAACACTGAAGCTTTCTTT; d_call: NA; clone_size: NA; cdr3_length: 15; j_call: TRBJ1-1; v_call: TRBV28
cdr3_aa: CASSVRAPNTGELFF; cdr3_nt: TGTGCCAGCAGCGTGCGGGCTCCGAACACCGGGGAGCTGTTTTTT; d_call: NA; clone_size: NA; cdr3_length: 15; j_call: TRBJ2-2; v_call: TRBV9
cdr3_aa: CASSQGLGLEQYF; cdr3_nt: TGTGCCAGCAGCCAGGGACTAGGACTCGAGCAGTACTTC; d_call: TRBD2; clone_size: NA; cdr3_length: 13; j_call: TRBJ2-7; v_call: TRBV7-3
cdr3_aa: CASSLGGGRNTEAFF; cdr3_nt: TGTGCCAGCAGCTTGGGCGGGGGGCGGAACACTGAAGCTTTCTTT; d_call: NA; clone_size: NA; cdr3_length: 15; j_call: TRBJ1-1; v_call: TRBV5-6
cdr3_aa: CASSQPRYNSPLHF; cdr3_nt: TGTGCCAGCAGCCAACCCAGGTATAATTCACCCCTCCACTTT; d_call: NA; clone_size: NA; cdr3_length: 14; j_call: TRBJ1-6; v_call: TRBV4-2
cdr3_aa: CASSLKAGGTDTQYF; cdr3_nt: TGTGCCAGCAGCTTAAAAGCGGGGGGCACAGATACGCAGTATTTT; d_call: TRBD2; clone_size: NA; cdr3_length: 15; j_call: TRBJ2-3; v_call: TRBV7-2
cdr3_aa: CASSRTATGELFF; cdr3_nt: TGCGCCAGCAGTAGGACAGCCACCGGGGAGCTGTTTTTT; d_call: NA; clone_size: NA; cdr3_length: 13; j_call: TRBJ2-2; v_call: TRBV10-2
cdr3_aa: CASSARDLMGNEQFF; cdr3_nt: TGTGCCAGCAGTGCCCGGGACTTAATGGGGAATGAGCAGTTCTTC; d_call: NA; clone_size: NA; cdr3_length: 15; j_call: TRBJ2-1; v_call: TRBV2
cdr3_aa: CASSALPGTGYSGANVLTF; cdr3_nt: TGTGCCAGCAGCGCCCTTCCCGGGACAGGGTACTCTGGGGCCAACGTCCTGACTTTC; d_call: TRBD1; clone_size: NA; cdr3_length: 19; j_call: TRBJ2-6; v_call: TRBV7-3
cdr3_aa: CASSLAGFEQPQHF; cdr3_nt: TGTGCCAGCAGCTTGGCGGGATTTGAGCAGCCCCAGCATTTT; d_call: NA; clone_size: few; cdr3_length: 14; j_call: TRBJ1-5; v_call: TRBV5-6
cdr3_aa: CASSLVQAYNEKLFF; cdr3_nt: TGTGCCAGCAGCTTGGTGCAGGCCTATAATGAAAAACTGTTTTTT; d_call: NA; clone_size: once; cdr3_length: 15; j_call: TRBJ1-4; v_call: TRBV5-5
cdr3_aa: CASSFWQNPYEQYF; cdr3_nt: TGTGCCAGCAGTTTCTGGCAGAACCCCTACGAGCAGTACTTC; d_call: NA; clone_size: NA; cdr3_length: 14; j_call: TRBJ2-7; v_call: TRBV27
cdr3_aa: CATSSDSRQPQHF; cdr3_nt: TGTGCCACCAGCAGCGACAGCCGCCAGCCCCAGCATTTT; d_call: NA; clone_size: NA; cdr3_length: 13; j_call: TRBJ1-5; v_call: TRBV15
cdr3_aa: CASSQRHGYEQYF; cdr3_nt: TGCGCCAGCAGCCAACGACATGGCTACGAGCAGTACTTC; d_call: NA; clone_size: once; cdr3_length: 13; j_call: TRBJ2-7; v_call: TRBV5-1
cdr3_aa: CASSAPGQGFYGYTF; cdr3_nt: TGCGCCAGCAGTGCACCGGGACAGGGATTCTATGGCTACACCTTC; d_call: TRBD1; clone_size: NA; cdr3_length: 15; j_call: TRBJ1-2; v_call: TRBV10-2
cdr3_aa: CASRTGLAVDTQYF; cdr3_nt: TGTGCCAGCAGGACCGGACTAGCTGTAGATACGCAGTATTTT; d_call: TRBD2; clone_size: once; cdr3_length: 14; j_call: TRBJ2-3; v_call: TRBV6-6
cdr3_aa: CASSRTGVGHF; cdr3_nt: TGTGCCAGCAGTCGGACAGGGGTAGGGCATTTT; d_call: TRBD1; clone_size: NA; cdr3_length: 11; j_call: TRBJ1-5; v_call: TRBV6-1
cdr3_aa: CASSPQGRNIQYF; cdr3_nt: TGTGCCAGCAGCCCACAGGGGAGGAACATTCAGTACTTC; d_call: NA; clone_size: NA; cdr3_length: 13; j_call: TRBJ2-4; v_call: TRBV7-2
cdr3_aa: CASRPGQGRGEQYF; cdr3_nt: TGTGCCAGCCGACCGGGACAGGGACGAGGCGAGCAGTACTTC; d_call: TRBD1; clone_size: NA; cdr3_length: 14; j_call: TRBJ2-7; v_call: TRBV2
cdr3_aa: CASSQGTAGNNEQFF; cdr3_nt: TGCGCCAGCAGCCAAGGAACAGCGGGGAACAATGAGCAGTTCTTC; d_call: TRBD2; clone_size: NA; cdr3_length: 15; j_call: TRBJ2-1; v_call: TRBV4-1
cdr3_aa: CASSSQGAGSSYNEQFF; cdr3_nt: TGTGCCAGCAGTTCCCAGGGGGCTGGGAGCTCCTACAATGAGCAGTTCTTC; d_call: TRBD1; clone_size: once; cdr3_length: 17; j_call: TRBJ2-1; v_call: TRBV27
cdr3_aa: CATSRTFGGRGETQYF; cdr3_nt: TGTGCCACCAGCCGCACCTTTGGGGGGAGGGGAGAGACCCAGTACTTC; d_call: TRBD2; clone_size: NA; cdr3_length: 16; j_call: TRBJ2-5; v_call: TRBV15
cdr3_aa: CASSFPGGRSYNEQFF; cdr3_nt: TGTGCCAGCAGTTTTCCGGGCGGGAGGTCCTACAATGAGCAGTTCTTC; d_call: TRBD2; clone_size: once; cdr3_length: 16; j_call: TRBJ2-1; v_call: TRBV28
cdr3_aa: CASSFQTGNTEAFF; cdr3_nt: TGTGCCAGCAGCTTTCAGACAGGGAACACTGAAGCTTTCTTT; d_call: NA; clone_size: NA; cdr3_length: 14; j_call: TRBJ1-1; v_call: TRBV7-2
cdr3_aa: CASSLSDEGAYGYTF; cdr3_nt: TGTGCCAGCAGTTTATCGGACGAGGGGGCCTATGGCTACACCTTC; d_call: TRBD1; clone_size: NA; cdr3_length: 15; j_call: TRBJ1-2; v_call: TRBV28
cdr3_aa: CASSRGGGGRGETQYF; cdr3_nt: TGTGCCAGTAGTAGGGGCGGTGGGGGGAGGGGAGAGACCCAGTACTTC; d_call: TRBD2; clone_size: NA; cdr3_length: 16; j_call: TRBJ2-5; v_call: TRBV19
cdr3_aa: CAWVLGTPQYF; cdr3_nt: TGTGCCTGGGTTTTGGGGACACCGCAGTATTTT; d_call: NA; clone_size: once; cdr3_length: 11; j_call: TRBJ2-3; v_call: TRBV30
cdr3_aa: CAIRSDFPGSYEQYF; cdr3_nt: TGTGCCATCAGGTCGGACTTCCCGGGGTCCTACGAGCAGTACTTC; d_call: NA; clone_size: NA; cdr3_length: 15; j_call: TRBJ2-7; v_call: TRBV10-3
cdr3_aa: CASSLDVSGSGSNEQFF; cdr3_nt: TGTGCCAGCAGCTTAGATGTAAGCGGGAGCGGGAGCAATGAGCAGTTCTTC; d_call: TRBD2; clone_size: NA; cdr3_length: 17; j_call: TRBJ2-1; v_call: TRBV11-2
cdr3_aa: CASRSGGAYNEQFF; cdr3_nt: TGTGCCAGCCGAAGCGGGGGGGCCTACAATGAGCAGTTCTTC; d_call: TRBD2; clone_size: NA; cdr3_length: 14; j_call: TRBJ2-1; v_call: TRBV27
cdr3_aa: CASSAGQGKETQYF; cdr3_nt: TGTGCCAGCAGCGCGGGACAGGGTAAAGAGACCCAGTACTTC; d_call: TRBD1; clone_size: NA; cdr3_length: 14; j_call: TRBJ2-5; v_call: TRBV9
cdr3_aa: CASSPQGRGEQFF; cdr3_nt: TGTGCCAGCAGCCCTCAGGGCAGGGGGGAGCAGTTCTTC; d_call: TRBD1; clone_size: NA; cdr3_length: 13; j_call: TRBJ2-1; v_call: TRBV9
cdr3_aa: CASSTGSTDTQYF; cdr3_nt: TGTGCCAGCAGCACAGGGAGCACAGATACGCAGTATTTT; d_call: NA; clone_size: NA; cdr3_length: 13; j_call: TRBJ2-3; v_call: TRBV11-3
cdr3_aa: CASSPGAGAYEQYF; cdr3_nt: TGTGCCAGCAGCCCCGGGGCAGGGGCCTACGAGCAGTACTTC; d_call: NA; clone_size: once; cdr3_length: 14; j_call: TRBJ2-7; v_call: TRBV6-5